This T cell receptor (beta chain) was observed in a study of shared clonotypes between healthy human individuals. Regarding this clone: The target antigen is unknown.

The table came from immunoSEQ multiplex PCR; TCRdb's copy has only in-frame clones and leaves some out. The table shows 2 million to 3 million clones, with approximately 93% occurring only once. Study-wide findings and caveats: Researchers found naive subsets generally carried larger estimated richness than memory subsets.

The material sequenced was naive CD4+ T cells from PBMCs. Subset: CD45RA+ positively selected. This TCR came from a man aged 18 to 29 in good health. Some clones in this sample may be carry-over from other donors' samples.

The CDR3 sequence: CASSLVKSYEQYF. CDR3 nucleotide sequence: TGTGCCAGCAGTTTGGTCAAATCTTACGAGCAGTACTTC. The rearrangement uses TRBV6-5 and TRBJ2-7; D is unresolved. V lost 4 bases to trimming and J lost 4 bases, with 11 bases between them. CDR1 MNHEY and CDR2 SVGAGI come from the germline V gene. This CDR3 is 13 amino acids long.